These 5 T cell receptor beta chains came from one sample sequenced in a study of a mutant IDH1 vaccine in newly diagnosed glioma. Sequencing was performed with immunoSEQ multiplex PCR; in TCRdb, only in-frame clones are kept and a portion is missing. This table has about 64,000 clones, 60% to 75% appearing once. Regarding time point: week 35, safety follow-up. A single vaccine dose contained 300 ug of mutant IDH1 20-mer peptide, and topical imiquimod was used with it. The antigens these receptors bind are not known. The specimen comprised PBMCs, sampled from a glioma patient whose treatment included an IDH1 peptide vaccine. Receptors originate from a man between 50 and 59 years old with glioma.

This clone occurred once. The genes are TRBV30 and TRBJ1-2, with D unresolved. Germline lookup yields CDR1 GTSNPN and CDR2 SVGIG (reference sequence). Trimming cost V 0 bases and J 2 bases, with 10 bases left between them. The CDR3 extends over 14 amino acids. CDR3 protein: CAWSVARSNYGYTF. CDR3 bases: TGTGCCTGGAGTGTAGCCAGATCCAACTATGGCTACACCTTC.

J is TRBJ1-2 and V is TRBV29-1, with 9 bases aligning to TRBD1. V was pared by 3 bases and J by 0 bases, with 11 bases of the junction left unmatched. Germline CDR1 and CDR2: SQVTM and ANQGSEA. This CDR3 is 17 amino acids long. CDR3 sequence reads: CSVDEPGQGIANYGYTF. CDR3 bases: TGCAGCGTTGATGAGCCGGGACAGGGTATAGCTAACTATGGCTACACCTTC.

The sample holds one count of this clone. V usage is TRBV5-4 and J usage is TRBJ2-5; D is perhaps TRBD2 (5 bases). Germline loops: CDR1 SGHNT, CDR2 YYREEE (reference sequence). V was pared by 0 bases and J by 1 base, with 19 bases between. The CDR3 is 18 amino acids. The CDR3 loop is CASSLVGRGSGSQETQYF. For the CDR3, the DNA is TGTGCCAGCAGCTTGGTGGGAAGAGGAAGCGGCTCCCAAGAGACCCAGTACTTC.

The chain couples TRBV19 to TRBJ2-3; 9 nucleotides line up with TRBD1. The ends lost 5 bases at V and 3 bases at J; junction bases unmatched: 3. Germline lookup yields CDR1 LNHDA and CDR2 SQIVND (reference sequence). The length of the CDR3 is 14 residues. The CDR3 DNA reads TGTGCCAGTAGTGTGGACAGGGGAACAGATACGCAGTATTTT. Amino acids: CASSVDRGTDTQYF.

This rearrangement joins TRBV2 to TRBJ2-5; 7 bases agree with TRBD2. J lost 2 bases, V lost 7 bases, and 4 bases had no gene match. Germline lookup yields CDR1 SNHLY and CDR2 FYNNEI. The length of the CDR3 is 13 residues. CDR3 DNA: TGTGCCAGCAAGCGGGGTGAACAAGAGACCCAGTACTTC. Its translation: CASKRGEQETQYF.